The present TCR beta chain was sequenced within a study of OX40 agonist ivuxolimab in advanced cancers. Study details: Intravenous ivuxolimab was administered to patients every 2 weeks at 0.01 to 10 mg/kg.

Blood sampling took place at baseline, cycle 4 day 1, and cycle 7 day 1. Method: immunoSEQ multiplex PCR; TCRdb's copy keeps in-frame clones and lacks some. Among 40,000 to 50,000 clones, about four fifths were seen once, and the ten largest hold around 16%. The origin of this receptor is an adult with an advanced solid tumor such as melanoma, head and neck, liver or kidney cancer. This specimen was CD4+ or CD8+ T cells sorted from blood, taken in a trial of the OX40 agonist ivuxolimab.

CDR3 loop: CSVWGLAGWDEQFF. Written as DNA, the CDR3 is TGCAGCGTCTGGGGGCTAGCGGGGTGGGATGAGCAGTTCTTC. The chain employs TRBV29-1 and TRBJ2-1, with 9 bases matching TRBD2. Germline V gene lookup returns CDR1 SQVTM and CDR2 ANQGSEA. The junction had 11 bases not matched to a gene; V was cut back by 6 bases and J by 8 bases. The CDR3 spans 14 residues.